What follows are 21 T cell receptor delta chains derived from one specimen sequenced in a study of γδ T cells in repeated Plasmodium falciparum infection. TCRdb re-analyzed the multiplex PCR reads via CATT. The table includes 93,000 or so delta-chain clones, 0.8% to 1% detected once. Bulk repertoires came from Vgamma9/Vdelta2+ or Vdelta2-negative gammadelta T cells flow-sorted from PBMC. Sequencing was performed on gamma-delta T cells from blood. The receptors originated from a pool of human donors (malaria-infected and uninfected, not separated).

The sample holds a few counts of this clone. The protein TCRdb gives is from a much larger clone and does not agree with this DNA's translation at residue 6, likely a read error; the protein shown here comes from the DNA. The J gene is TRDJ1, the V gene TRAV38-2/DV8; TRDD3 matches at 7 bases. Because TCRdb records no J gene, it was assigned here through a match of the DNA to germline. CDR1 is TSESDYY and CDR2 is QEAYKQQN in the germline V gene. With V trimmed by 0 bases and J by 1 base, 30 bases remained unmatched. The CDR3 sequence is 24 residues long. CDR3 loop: CAYRSAPRLRGLPGGRPFTDKLIF. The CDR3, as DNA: TGTGCTTATAGGAGCGCCCCGCGGCTACGTGGCCTCCCTGGGGGCCGGCCTTTCACCGATAAACTCATCTTT.

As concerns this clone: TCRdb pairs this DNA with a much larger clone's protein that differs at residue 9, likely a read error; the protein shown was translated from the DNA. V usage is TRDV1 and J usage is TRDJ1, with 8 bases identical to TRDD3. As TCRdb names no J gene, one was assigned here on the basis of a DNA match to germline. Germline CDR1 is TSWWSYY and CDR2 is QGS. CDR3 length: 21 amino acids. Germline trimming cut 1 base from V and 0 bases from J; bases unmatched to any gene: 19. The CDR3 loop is CALGEQTRGGVWDTHTDKLIF. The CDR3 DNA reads TGTGCTCTTGGGGAACAAACCCGGGGGGGTGTGTGGGATACGCACACCGATAAACTCATCTTT.

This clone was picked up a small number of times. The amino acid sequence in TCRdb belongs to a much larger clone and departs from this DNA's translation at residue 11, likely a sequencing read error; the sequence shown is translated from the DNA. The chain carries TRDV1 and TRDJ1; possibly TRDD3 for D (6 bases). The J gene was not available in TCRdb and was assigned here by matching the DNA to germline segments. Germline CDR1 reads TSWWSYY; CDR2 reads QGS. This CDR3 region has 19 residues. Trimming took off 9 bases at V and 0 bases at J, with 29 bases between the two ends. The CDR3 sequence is CALAAPASAGERYTDKLIF. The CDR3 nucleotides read TGTGCTCTCGCCGCCCCAGCTTCAGCTGGGGAAAGGTACACCGATAAACTCATCTTT.

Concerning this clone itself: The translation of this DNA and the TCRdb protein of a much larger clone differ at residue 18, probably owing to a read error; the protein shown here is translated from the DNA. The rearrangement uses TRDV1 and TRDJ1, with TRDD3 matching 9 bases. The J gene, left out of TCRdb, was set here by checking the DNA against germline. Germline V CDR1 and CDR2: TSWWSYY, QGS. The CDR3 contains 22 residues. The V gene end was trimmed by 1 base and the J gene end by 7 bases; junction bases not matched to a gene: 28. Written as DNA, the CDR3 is TGTGCTCTTGGGGAACGGAGGTTACTCTCTGGGGGATGTTGTAAGGGGTCCTGTAAACTCATCTTT. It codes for CALGERRLLSGGCCKGSCKLIF.

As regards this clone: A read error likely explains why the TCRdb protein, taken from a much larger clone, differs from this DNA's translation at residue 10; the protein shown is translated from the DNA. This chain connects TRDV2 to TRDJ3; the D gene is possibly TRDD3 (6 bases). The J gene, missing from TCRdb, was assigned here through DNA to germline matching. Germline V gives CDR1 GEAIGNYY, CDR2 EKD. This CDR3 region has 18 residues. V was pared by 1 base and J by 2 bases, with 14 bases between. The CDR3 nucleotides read TGTGCCTGTGACACTACTGGGCAAAGCCCCTGGGACACCCGACAGATGTTTTTC. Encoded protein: CACDTTGQSPWDTRQMFF.

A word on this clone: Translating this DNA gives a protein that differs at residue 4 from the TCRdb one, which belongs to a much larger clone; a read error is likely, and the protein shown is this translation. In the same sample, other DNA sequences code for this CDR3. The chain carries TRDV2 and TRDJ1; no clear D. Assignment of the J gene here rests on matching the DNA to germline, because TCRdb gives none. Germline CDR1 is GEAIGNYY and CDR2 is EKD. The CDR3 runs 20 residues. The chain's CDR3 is CACGTGSMRDVPKPSDKLIF. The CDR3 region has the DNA TGTGCCTGTGGCACCGGTTCGATGCGGGACGTTCCAAAGCCCTCCGATAAACTCATCTTT.

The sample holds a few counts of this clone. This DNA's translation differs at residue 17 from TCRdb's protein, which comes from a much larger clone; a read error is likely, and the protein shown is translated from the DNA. The CDR3 DNA follows: TGTGCTCTTGGGGAAAAGATTCAACTGGGGGATAAGGCCAGACCCCTGACCTTT. It translates to CALGEKIQLGDKARPLTF. Here the V gene is TRDV1, but the J gene went uncalled; the table's D call of TRDD3 was not tested on the DNA. The CDR3 length is 18 residues. Germline CDR1 reads TSWWSYY; CDR2 reads QGS.

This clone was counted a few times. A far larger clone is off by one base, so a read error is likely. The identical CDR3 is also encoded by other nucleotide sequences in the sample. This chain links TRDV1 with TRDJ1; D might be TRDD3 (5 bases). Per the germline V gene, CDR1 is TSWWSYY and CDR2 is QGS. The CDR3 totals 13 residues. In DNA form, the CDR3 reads TGTGCGCTTGGGGAACTATGGACCCCCCGACTCATCTTT. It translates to CALGELWTPRLIF.

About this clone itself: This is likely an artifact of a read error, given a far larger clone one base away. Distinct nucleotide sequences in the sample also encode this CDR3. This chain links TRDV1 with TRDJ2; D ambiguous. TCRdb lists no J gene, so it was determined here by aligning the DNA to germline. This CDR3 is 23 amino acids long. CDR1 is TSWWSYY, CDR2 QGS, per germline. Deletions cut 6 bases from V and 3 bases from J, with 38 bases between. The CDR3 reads CALGIPSIYPRFPPSSLTAQLFF. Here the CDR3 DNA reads TGTGCTCTTGGTATCCCCTCGATCTACCCGAGATTCCCCCCGTCCTCTCTGACAGCACAACTCTTCTTT.

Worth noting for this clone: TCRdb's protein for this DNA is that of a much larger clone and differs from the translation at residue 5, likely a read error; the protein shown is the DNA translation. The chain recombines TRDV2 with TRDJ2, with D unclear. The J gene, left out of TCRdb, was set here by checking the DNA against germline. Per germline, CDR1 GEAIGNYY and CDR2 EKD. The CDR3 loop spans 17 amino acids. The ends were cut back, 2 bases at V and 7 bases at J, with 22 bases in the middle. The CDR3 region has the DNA TGTGCCTGTGACATGGTGGGTGACCCAAGTAGGAAAGCACAACTCTTCTTT. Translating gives CACDMVGDPSRKAQLFF.

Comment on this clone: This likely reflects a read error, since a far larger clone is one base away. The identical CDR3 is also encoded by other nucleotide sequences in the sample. The CDR3 region is CALGELPIPGVWGIVGTDKLIF. The CDR3 region has the DNA TGTGCCCTTGGGGAACTGCCGATTCCGGGAGTCTGGGGGATAGTGGGGACCGATAAACTCATCTTT. The chain carries TRDV1 and TRDJ1, with 10 bases that match TRDD3. The J gene, not given by TCRdb, was assigned here from a germline match of the nucleotide sequence. The CDR3 spans 22 residues. Germline V CDR1 and CDR2: TSWWSYY, QGS.

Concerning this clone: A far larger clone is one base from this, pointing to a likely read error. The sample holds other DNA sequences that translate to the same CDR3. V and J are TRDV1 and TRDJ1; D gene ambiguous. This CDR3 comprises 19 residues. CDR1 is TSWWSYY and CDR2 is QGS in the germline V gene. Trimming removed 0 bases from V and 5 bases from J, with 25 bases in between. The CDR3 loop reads CALGELGFLRTPGMDKLIF. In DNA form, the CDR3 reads TGTGCTCTTGGGGAACTAGGATTTCTACGAACCCCTGGTATGGATAAACTCATCTTT.

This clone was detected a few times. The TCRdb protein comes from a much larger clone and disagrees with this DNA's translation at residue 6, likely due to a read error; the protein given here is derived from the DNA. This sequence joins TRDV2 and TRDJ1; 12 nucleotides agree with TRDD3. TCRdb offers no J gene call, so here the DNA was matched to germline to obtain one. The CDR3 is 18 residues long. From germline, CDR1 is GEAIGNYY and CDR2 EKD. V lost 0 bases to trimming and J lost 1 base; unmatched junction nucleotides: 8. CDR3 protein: CACDTRAGGYARTDKLIF. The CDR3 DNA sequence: TGTGCCTGTGACACCCGGGCTGGGGGATACGCCCGCACCGATAAACTCATCTTT.

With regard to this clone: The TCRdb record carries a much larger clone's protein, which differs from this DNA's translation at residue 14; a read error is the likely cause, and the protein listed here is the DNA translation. The CDR3 loop reads CALGERFKGDTVVNKLIF. The DNA for the CDR3 is TGTGCTCTTGGGGAACGGTTCAAGGGGGATACTGTCGTCAATAAACTCATCTTT. The chain is built from TRDV1 and TRDJ1, with 9 nucleotides matching TRDD3. TCRdb does not report a J gene; here it was assigned by matching the DNA to germline references. CDR1 and CDR2 from the germline V gene are TSWWSYY and QGS. The CDR3 consists of 18 residues. J was trimmed by 6 bases and V by 1 base; bases with no gene match: 15.

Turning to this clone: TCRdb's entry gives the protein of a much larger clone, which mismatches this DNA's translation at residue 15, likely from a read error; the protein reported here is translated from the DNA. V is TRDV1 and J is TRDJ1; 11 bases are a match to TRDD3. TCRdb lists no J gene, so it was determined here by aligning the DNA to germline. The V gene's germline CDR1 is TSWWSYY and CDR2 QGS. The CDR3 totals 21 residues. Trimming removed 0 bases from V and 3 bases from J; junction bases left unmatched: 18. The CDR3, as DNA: TGTGCTCTTGGGGAACTTCACCCTACCCCAGATGGGGGATACGGCCCCGATAAACTCATCTTT. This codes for CALGELHPTPDGGYGPDKLIF.

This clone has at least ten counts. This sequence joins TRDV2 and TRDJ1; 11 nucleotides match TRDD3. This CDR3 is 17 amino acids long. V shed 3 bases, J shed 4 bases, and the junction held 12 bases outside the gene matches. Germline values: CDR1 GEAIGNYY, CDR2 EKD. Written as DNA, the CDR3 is TGTGCCTGTGACGGACTGGGGGATAGTGGGTACAGCGATAAACTCATCTTT. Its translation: CACDGLGDSGYSDKLIF.

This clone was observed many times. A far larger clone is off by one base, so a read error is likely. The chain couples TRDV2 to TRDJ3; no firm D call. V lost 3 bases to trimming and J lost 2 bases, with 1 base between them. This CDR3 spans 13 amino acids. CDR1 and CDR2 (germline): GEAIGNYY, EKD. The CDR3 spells CACDAWDTRQMFF. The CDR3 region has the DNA TGTGCCTGTGACGCCTGGGACACCCGACAGATGTTTTTC.

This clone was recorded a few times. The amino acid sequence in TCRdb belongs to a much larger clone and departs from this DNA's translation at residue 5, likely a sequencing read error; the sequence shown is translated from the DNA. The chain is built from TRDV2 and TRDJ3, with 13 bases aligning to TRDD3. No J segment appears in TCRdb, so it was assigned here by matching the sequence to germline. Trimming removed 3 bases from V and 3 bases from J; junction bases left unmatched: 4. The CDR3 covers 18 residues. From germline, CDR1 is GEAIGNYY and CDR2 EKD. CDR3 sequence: CACDPTGGYGWDTRQMFF. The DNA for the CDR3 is TGTGCCTGTGACCCTACTGGGGGATACGGCTGGGACACCCGACAGATGTTTTTC.

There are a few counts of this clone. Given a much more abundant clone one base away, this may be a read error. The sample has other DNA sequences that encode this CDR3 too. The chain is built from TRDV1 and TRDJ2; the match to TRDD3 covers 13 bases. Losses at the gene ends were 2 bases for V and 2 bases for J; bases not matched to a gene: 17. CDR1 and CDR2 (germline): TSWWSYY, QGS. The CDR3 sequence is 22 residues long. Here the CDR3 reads CALGEILPYPLGDTRLTAQLFF. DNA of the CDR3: TGTGCTCTTGGGGAAATTCTCCCTTACCCACTGGGGGATACGCGGTTGACAGCACAACTCTTCTTT.

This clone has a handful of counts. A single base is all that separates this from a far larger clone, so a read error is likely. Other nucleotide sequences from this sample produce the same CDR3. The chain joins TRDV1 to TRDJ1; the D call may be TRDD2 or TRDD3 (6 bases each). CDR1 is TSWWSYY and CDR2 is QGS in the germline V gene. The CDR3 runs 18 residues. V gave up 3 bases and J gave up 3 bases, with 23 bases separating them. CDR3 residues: CALGDFLPPGILADKLIF. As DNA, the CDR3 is TGTGCTCTTGGGGACTTCCTTCCCCCGGGGATCCTGGCCGATAAACTCATCTTT.

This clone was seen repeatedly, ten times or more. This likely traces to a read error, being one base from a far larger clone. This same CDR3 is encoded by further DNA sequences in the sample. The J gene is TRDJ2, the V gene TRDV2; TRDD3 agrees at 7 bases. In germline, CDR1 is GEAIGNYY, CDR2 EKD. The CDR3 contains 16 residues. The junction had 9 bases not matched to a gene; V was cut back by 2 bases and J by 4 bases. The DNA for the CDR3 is TGTGCCTGTGACATAATTGGGGTGGGGGAGACAGCACAACTCTTCTTT. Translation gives CACDIIGVGETAQLFF.